This entry lists 15 T cell receptor beta chains sequenced from one sample in a study of radiation and T cells in renal cell carcinoma. As to time point: blood 2 weeks post-SBRT. Specified treatment: 15 Gy SBRT to primary tumor, nephrectomy 4 weeks later. Sequencing used immunoSEQ multiplex PCR; TCRdb keeps in-frame clones, though not all of them. The sample yields more than 95,000 clones, around 81% seen once. This specimen consisted of blood, obtained from a patient whose treatment included radiotherapy and nephrectomy. Receptors were obtained from a man aged 45-60 years with renal cell carcinoma.

The chain joins TRBV6-6 to TRBJ1-2; D gene ambiguous. This CDR3 comprises 12 residues. CDR1 MNHNY and CDR2 SVGAGI come from the germline V gene (reference sequence). Trimming took 5 bases from V and 4 from J, leaving 8 bases between them. As DNA, the CDR3 is TGTGCCAGCAGTCCGGACGGCTATGGCTACACCTTC. Its translation is CASSPDGYGYTF.

This clone has only a few counts. The chain combines TRBV28 with TRBJ2-7, with 7 positions matching TRBD1. V dropped 5 bases and J dropped 6; count of bases not matched to a gene: 13. Germline loops: CDR1 MDHEN, CDR2 SYDVKM. This CDR3 has 15 amino acids. DNA for the CDR3: TGTGCCAGCAGTCGTACAGGGGACCGTACGTTCGAGCAGTACTTC. Protein sequence: CASSRTGDRTFEQYF.

This rearrangement joins TRBV4-2 to TRBJ2-7; 7 bases match TRBD2. There are 17 residues in the CDR3. In germline, CDR1 is LGHNA, CDR2 YNFKEQ. With 0 bases clipped from V and 2 bases from J, the junction kept 10 bases outside the gene matches. CDR3: CASSQEFGTTKTYEQYF. Written as DNA, the CDR3 is TGTGCCAGCAGCCAAGAATTTGGGACTACAAAAACCTACGAGCAGTACTTC.

The chain has TRBV18 and TRBJ1-5; no firm D call. Germline V CDR1 and CDR2: KGHSH, LQKENI. Trimming shortened V by 4 bases and J by 4 bases, and 11 bases separated the two germline ends. The CDR3 length is 14 residues. The CDR3 is CASSQVETNQPQHF. The CDR3 bases are TGTGCCAGCTCACAGGTAGAGACAAATCAGCCCCAGCATTTT.

This clone has only a few counts. V is TRBV2 and J is TRBJ2-4; D is undetermined. Germline V gives CDR1 SNHLY, CDR2 FYNNEI. This CDR3 contains 13 residues. V shed 3 bases and J shed 0 bases, with 3 bases lying between them. The CDR3 spells CASSDIAKNIQYF. In nucleotides, the CDR3 is TGTGCCAGCAGTGACATAGCCAAAAACATTCAGTACTTC.

The genes are TRBV7-2 and TRBJ2-7, with unresolved D. There are 13 residues in the CDR3. Germline V lookup: CDR1 SGHTA, CDR2 FQGNSA. Trimming pared 3 bases from V and 1 base from J, leaving 7 bases between. Here the CDR3 reads CASSFSASYEQYF. CDR3 coding DNA: TGTGCCAGCAGCTTTTCAGCATCCTACGAGCAGTACTTC.

The chain couples TRBV29-1 to TRBJ1-4; D not resolved. Per germline, CDR1 SQVTM and CDR2 ANQGSEA. The CDR3 length is 12 residues. Trimming cost V 6 bases and J 8 bases, with 13 bases left between them. The CDR3 DNA reads as TGCAGCGTGAAAAACTTAGGAGAAAAACTGTTTTTT. Translating it yields CSVKNLGEKLFF.

This chain joins TRBV15 and TRBJ2-3, with a possible D match to TRBD2 (6 bases). Trimming left V 6 bases short and J 3 bases short, with 13 bases between. Germline V CDR1 and CDR2: LNHNV, YYDKDF (reference sequence). The CDR3 covers 14 residues. CDR3 sequence (DNA): TGTGCCACCAGATTTAGAGGGAGGACAGATACGCAGTATTTT. Translated, it gives CATRFRGRTDTQYF.

The CDR3 loop reads CASSPFADTNYGYTF. Written as DNA, the CDR3 is TGTGCCAGTAGCCCATTCGCGGACACTAACTATGGCTACACCTTC. The chain couples TRBV19 to TRBJ1-2; possibly TRBD1 for D (5 bases). CDR1 and CDR2 from the germline V gene are LNHDA and SQIVND (reference sequence). The CDR3 is made up of 15 amino acids. V was cut by 6 bases and J by 0 bases, with 14 bases left in between.

The V gene is TRBV5-6, the J gene TRBJ1-2, with 7 bases aligning to TRBD1. V lost 4 bases to trimming and J lost 4 bases; unmatched junction nucleotides: 13. This CDR3 has 16 amino acids. CDR1 is SGHDT, CDR2 YYEEEE, per germline. The CDR3 reads CASSPLTGLGPYGYTF. The CDR3 coding sequence is TGTGCCAGCAGCCCCCTGACAGGGTTAGGACCCTATGGCTACACCTTC.

V and J are TRBV25-1 and TRBJ1-5, with a possible D match to TRBD1 (5 bases). Germline CDR1 is MGHDK and CDR2 is SYGVNS. Trimming left V 8 bases short and J 3 bases short, with 14 bases between. This CDR3 comprises 14 residues. The CDR3 nucleotides are TGTGCCAGCCGTGGGGCGGGGGACAATCAGCCCCAGCATTTT. Translated: CASRGAGDNQPQHF. The full variable domain, in which reference TRBV25-1 and TRBJ1-5 provide the parts outside the CDR3, is EADIYQTPRYLVIGTGKKITLECSQTMGHDKMYWYQQDPGMELHLIHYSYGVNSTEKGDLSSESTVSRIRTEHFPLTLESARPSHTSQYLCASRGAGDNQPQHFGDGTRLSIL.

The chain's CDR3 is CASSQEGQGFTEAFF. The CDR3 DNA sequence: TGCGCCAGCAGCCAAGAAGGGCAGGGTTTCACTGAAGCTTTCTTT. The chain uses TRBV4-1 and TRBJ1-1; D possibly corresponds to TRBD1 (5 bases). The CDR3 is 15 residues long. The germline V and J ends were trimmed by 0 bases and 4 bases, with 12 bases remaining between them. CDR1 and CDR2 (germline): MGHRA, YSYEKL.

The chain employs TRBV5-1 and TRBJ1-1; D uncertain. Germline CDR1 reads SGHRS; CDR2 reads YFSETQ. The length of the CDR3 is 15 residues. The V gene lost 4 bases and the J gene lost 0 bases, with 13 bases spanning the gap. The CDR3: CASSLGLELNTEAFF. The CDR3 DNA is TGCGCCAGCAGCCTGGGGTTGGAATTGAACACTGAAGCTTTCTTT.

V and J are TRBV27 and TRBJ2-1; 12 nucleotides align to TRBD2. Germline V CDR1 and CDR2: MNHEY, SMNVEV (reference sequence). The CDR3 consists of 16 residues. V lost 0 bases, J lost 8 bases, and 5 bases stayed unmatched. The CDR3 spells CASSLSQGLAGYEQFF. The DNA of the CDR3 is TGTGCCAGCAGTTTATCCCAAGGACTAGCGGGATATGAGCAGTTCTTC.

With respect to this clone: This same CDR3 is encoded by further DNA sequences in the sample. The chain links TRBV9 to TRBJ2-3; D ambiguous. The V end was cut by 0 bases, the J end by 6 bases, with 2 bases between. The CDR3 runs to 11 residues. Per the germline V gene, CDR1 is SGDLS and CDR2 is YYNGEE. Here the CDR3 DNA reads TGTGCCAGCAGCGTAGGGGATACGCAGTATTTT. Amino acid sequence: CASSVGDTQYF.